This T cell receptor (beta chain) was sequenced during a study of T-cell memory formation after mild COVID-19. CDR1 SGHRS and CDR2 YFSETQ come from the germline V gene. This CDR3 contains 15 residues. Trimming took 3 bases from V and 6 from J, leaving 19 bases between them. MiXCR, applied by TCRdb to the 5' RACE reads, yields one record per CDR3 protein. The table records about 560,000 distinct CDR3 sequences, 20% to 25% of them present only once. A few counts support this clonotype. The sample consisted of PBMCs or a T cell subset sorted from them (not recorded which). This TCR was recovered from an adult woman who had mild COVID-19 (a few samples of this study predate the infection). Cell type and time point are not known. The chain has TRBV5-1 and TRBJ2-7, with D tentatively TRBD1 (6 bases). The CDR3 DNA reads TGCGCCAGCAGCTACACAGGGTCCTACGAGGGCGAGCAGTACTTC. This translates into CASSYTGSYEGEQYF.